Sequencing of this T cell receptor beta chain was carried out in a study of cytomegalovirus exposure and HLA in healthy donors. Study-wide context: Of the donors genotyped, approximately 410 in all, about 80% fell in the Caucasian-associated ancestry cluster. Study outcomes and limitations: Later on, an analysis showed TCR association rates differing by HLA locus, with DRB1 the most and HLA-C the fewest.

V gave up 5 bases and J gave up 11 bases; unmatched junction bases: 15. Per germline, CDR1 MNHEY and CDR2 SMNVEV (reference sequence). CDR3 length: 15 residues. Amplification used 60 Vbeta primers and 13 Jbeta primers. Method: immunoSEQ multiplex PCR; TCRdb's copy keeps in-frame clones and lacks some. Seen in this sample are about 55,000 clones; the ten most common clones hold 8.9%. Comments on this clone: No antigen is known for it.

The rearrangement joins TRBV27 to TRBJ1-5, with 7 bases identical to TRBD1. What was sequenced was PBMCs. This clonotype originated in a man aged 45-65 years in good health and CMV-seropositive. The DNA of the CDR3 is TGTGCCAGCAGTCCGGGACAGACCACGAGATGGACCCAGCATTTT. Protein: CASSPGQTTRWTQHF.